Each of the 14 T cell receptor beta chains below was sequenced from the same sample in a study of CD8 T cells in Susac syndrome. An amount of RNA that ranged from 0.5 to 1 ug was reverse transcribed with random hexamers. TCRdb itself ran the immunoSEQ multiplex PCR reads through MiXCR, one entry per CDR3 protein. The sample contains about 430,000 distinct CDR3 sequences, approximately 85% of which appear only once. Sequenced sample: CD8+ T cells from PBMCs. The receptor source for this set is a human donor with multiple sclerosis.

V is TRBV10-2 and J is TRBJ1-1; no clear D. The CDR3 runs 13 residues. V lost 4 bases and J lost 1, with 7 bases in between. The V gene's germline CDR1 is WSHSY and CDR2 SAAADI. The CDR3 loop is CASSVEWNTEAFF. The CDR3 DNA sequence: TGCGCCAGCAGTGTTGAGTGGAACACTGAAGCTTTCTTT.

The CDR3 loop is CASSSGSAYNEQFF. CDR3 sequence (DNA): TGTGCCAGTAGTAGCGGGAGCGCCTACAATGAGCAGTTCTTC. The chain has TRBV19 and TRBJ2-1, with TRBD2 matching 7 bases. Losses at the gene ends were 4 bases for V and 2 bases for J; bases not matched to a gene: 2. This CDR3 is built from 14 residues. Germline CDR1 is LNHDA and CDR2 is SQIVND (reference sequence).

The chain couples TRBV4-1 to TRBJ2-4; possible D gene TRBD1, 5 bases. V was trimmed by 5 bases and J by 6 bases, leaving 11 bases between them. CDR1 is MGHRA, CDR2 YSYEKL, per germline. The CDR3 loop spans 13 amino acids. The CDR3 DNA reads as TGCGCCAGCAGCACCCATACAGGAAACATTCAGTACTTC. Residues: CASSTHTGNIQYF.

The gene calls are TRBV19 and TRBJ1-2, with TRBD1 matching 7 bases. Germline V CDR1 and CDR2: LNHDA, SQIVND (reference sequence). Trimming removed 1 base from V and 8 bases from J; junction bases left unmatched: 7. CDR3 length: 14 amino acids. In DNA, the CDR3 is TGTGCCAGTAGTATAGCGGACAGGAGTGGAGGCTACACCTTC. Protein sequence: CASSIADRSGGYTF.

V and J are TRBV27 and TRBJ2-3; 12 bases align to TRBD2. CDR3 length equals 18 residues. Germline V gives CDR1 MNHEY, CDR2 SMNVEV (reference sequence). Trimming took 8 bases from V and 5 from J; bases not matched to a gene: 17. CDR3 nucleotide sequence: TGTGCCAGCGGTTCAGCTAGCGGGAGGGCCCTCGATGGAGATACGCAGTATTTT. The encoded protein is CASGSASGRALDGDTQYF.

The V and J genes are TRBV29-1 and TRBJ2-2; D not certain. The germline V gene encodes CDR1 SQVTM and CDR2 ANQGSEA. The CDR3 sequence is 12 residues long. Trimming removed 4 bases at V and 3 bases at J, with 6 bases between. The CDR3 nucleotides are TGCAGCGTTGGAAAGGACACCGGGGAGCTGTTTTTT. Translating it yields CSVGKDTGELFF.

The genes are TRBV29-1 and TRBJ2-2, with 8 bases that match TRBD1. CDR1 and CDR2 (germline): SQVTM, ANQGSEA. Germline trimming cut 6 bases from V and 5 bases from J; bases unmatched to any gene: 11. The CDR3 is 15 residues long. The CDR3 sequence: CSVVLETGETGELFF. The CDR3 DNA is TGCAGCGTCGTACTCGAGACAGGGGAAACCGGGGAGCTGTTTTTT.

The chain joins TRBV27 to TRBJ1-2, with D perhaps matching TRBD1 (6 bases). This CDR3 comprises 15 residues. Germline CDR1 is MNHEY and CDR2 is SMNVEV (reference sequence). Trimming stripped 3 bases from V and 1 base from J, with 12 bases between. CDR3 sequence reads: CASSLRRGDNYGYTF. The CDR3 region has the DNA TGTGCCAGCAGTTTGAGGAGGGGGGATAACTATGGCTACACCTTC.

V gene TRBV4-1 combines with J gene TRBJ1-1; 8 bases fit TRBD1. The CDR3 has 14 residues. V lost 4 bases, J lost 3 bases, and 4 bases stayed unmatched. Germline V gives CDR1 MGHRA, CDR2 YSYEKL. The CDR3 DNA sequence: TGCGCCAGCAGCCGCGGGACAGGAGACACTGAAGCTTTCTTT. This gives the protein CASSRGTGDTEAFF.

CDR3 protein: CASSVEANYGYTF. CDR3 DNA sequence: TGTGCCAGCAGTGTGGAGGCTAACTATGGCTACACCTTC. V and J are TRBV2 and TRBJ1-2; D remains unclear. Trimming stripped 4 bases from V and 0 bases from J, with 6 bases between. CDR1 SNHLY and CDR2 FYNNEI come from the germline V gene. This CDR3 region has 13 residues.

The CDR3 DNA follows: TGTGCCACCAGTGACGTGACAGAAGAGACCCAGTACTTC. Protein: CATSDVTEETQYF. The chain employs TRBV24-1 and TRBJ2-5; TRBD1 is a possible D gene (5 bases). V lost 4 bases and J 3 bases, leaving 8 bases between the germline ends. The germline V gene encodes CDR1 KGHDR and CDR2 SFDVKD. There are 13 residues in the CDR3.

The rearrangement uses TRBV4-2 and TRBJ2-2; no clear D. This CDR3 has 17 residues. The germline gives CDR1 LGHNA, CDR2 YNFKEQ. Trimming stripped 1 base from V and 0 bases from J, with 12 bases between. The CDR3 bases are TGTGCCAGCAGCCAAGTAGTGACGGAGTCGAACACCGGGGAGCTGTTTTTT. Protein: CASSQVVTESNTGELFF.

The genes are TRBV30 and TRBJ2-1; D is possibly TRBD2 (5 bases). The CDR3 runs to 15 residues. CDR1 and CDR2 from the germline V gene are GTSNPN and SVGIG (reference sequence). The V and J ends lost 0 bases and 3 bases respectively, with 12 bases between them. The CDR3 loop reads CAWSVLGDFYNEQFF. The CDR3 DNA reads as TGTGCCTGGAGTGTACTAGGAGACTTCTACAATGAGCAGTTCTTC. The full variable domain, rest sourced from reference TRBV30 and TRBJ2-1, is SQTIHQWPATLVQPVGSPLSLECTVEGTSNPNLYWYRQAAGRGLQLLFYSVGIGQISSEVPQNLSASRPQDRQFILSSKKLLLSDSGFYLCAWSVLGDFYNEQFFGPGTRLTVL.

The rearrangement joins TRBV12-3 or TRBV12-4 to TRBJ1-1, with D tentatively TRBD1 (6 bases). The CDR3 runs to 15 residues. V lost 9 bases, J lost 5 bases, and 22 bases lay in between. The CDR3 sequence: CASLGGGMRYTEAFF. CDR3 nucleotide sequence: TGTGCCAGTTTAGGGGGGGGCATGAGGTATACTGAAGCTTTCTTT.